The 20 T cell receptor beta chains below come from one sample, sequenced in a study of cytomegalovirus exposure and HLA in healthy donors. Some clones are missing from TCRdb's copy, which holds only in-frame ones; the method was immunoSEQ multiplex PCR. The table has 110,000 to 150,000 clones, about 88% seen once. The source material was PBMCs. The origin of the receptors is a woman aged 18-29 years in good health and CMV-seropositive.

Here the CDR3 DNA reads TGTGCCAGCAGCTTAGCGGGGGGGCAGGCTGCAGATACGCAGTATTTT. Translation: CASSLAGGQAADTQYF. This chain uses TRBV11-2 with TRBJ2-3, with TRBD2 matching over 8 bases. The J segment lost 4 bases and the V segment lost 1 base, leaving 7 bases of the junction unmatched. The germline gives CDR1 SGHAT, CDR2 FQNNGV. This CDR3 has 16 amino acids. The variable domain in full, with the rest retrieved from reference TRBV11-2 and TRBJ2-3, is EAGVAQSPRYKIIEKRQSVAFWCNPISGHATLYWYQQILGQGPKLLIQFQNNGVVDDSQLPKDRFSAERLKGVDSTLKIQPAKLEDSAVYLCASSLAGGQAADTQYFGPGTRLTVL.

Remarks on this clone: Compared with germline, one end of the junction differs, possibly owing to a read error. The chain couples TRBV7-7 to TRBJ2-5; no definite D call. The CDR3 contains 12 residues. Germline values: CDR1 SSHAT, CDR2 FNYEAQ (reference sequence). Written as DNA, the CDR3 is TGTGCTAGCAGCCCCACGCGAGAGACCCAGTACTTC. Translated, it gives CASSPTRETQYF.

This clone appeared a few times. The chain uses TRBV5-4 and TRBJ2-1; 15 positions agree with TRBD2. V was pared by 3 bases and J by 4 bases, with 5 bases of the junction left unmatched. Germline values: CDR1 SGHNT, CDR2 YYREEE (reference sequence). CDR3 length: 17 amino acids. The CDR3 bases are TGTGCCAGCAGCTCTGGACTAGCGGGGGGGCGTTACAATGAGCAGTTCTTC. Translating it yields CASSSGLAGGRYNEQFF.

This clone was seen a few times. The chain links TRBV7-9 to TRBJ1-5, with no clear D. Germline CDR1 SEHNR, CDR2 FQNEAQ (reference sequence). V lost 6 bases to trimming and J lost 7 bases, with 10 bases between them. The CDR3 has 12 residues. DNA for the CDR3: TGTGCCAGCAGGTCAGGTATCCAGCCCCAGCATTTT. Translation gives CASRSGIQPQHF.

V gene TRBV27 combines with J gene TRBJ2-1, with D perhaps matching TRBD2 (6 bases). CDR1 MNHEY and CDR2 SMNVEV come from the germline V gene (reference sequence). V gave up 5 bases and J gave up 6 bases, with 14 bases separating them. The CDR3 contains 14 residues. The CDR3 region is CASSEGRGSNEQFF. DNA of the CDR3: TGTGCCAGCAGTGAAGGTCGGGGGAGCAATGAGCAGTTCTTC.

There are a few counts of this clone. V gene TRBV6-5 combines with J gene TRBJ2-7, with a tentative D call TRBD1 (5 bases). Between the trimmed V and J ends, which lost 6 bases and 3 bases, there was a span of 15 bases. This CDR3 has 14 amino acids. Germline loops: CDR1 MNHEY, CDR2 SVGAGI. The CDR3 protein is CASRLGQGVYEQYF. The CDR3 DNA follows: TGTGCCAGCAGGCTCGGGCAGGGCGTCTACGAGCAGTACTTC.

The chain couples TRBV2 to TRBJ1-1; 7 bases are shared with TRBD1. Trimming took 8 bases from V and 1 from J; bases not matched to a gene: 7. The CDR3 length is 14 residues. The V gene's germline CDR1 is SNHLY and CDR2 FYNNEI. The CDR3: CASYRGHPNTEAFF. The CDR3 DNA is TGTGCCAGCTACAGGGGCCACCCGAACACTGAAGCTTTCTTT.

The J gene is TRBJ2-2, the V gene TRBV28; 8 bases fit TRBD1. CDR1 is MDHEN, CDR2 SYDVKM, per germline. CDR3 size: 16 residues. V lost 8 bases, J lost 7 bases, and 15 bases stayed unmatched. CDR3 loop: CASSKGDRTRGGELFF. The DNA of the CDR3 is TGTGCCAGCTCTAAAGGGGACAGGACCCGCGGCGGGGAGCTGTTTTTT. The complete variable domain, with remaining parts taken from reference TRBV28 and TRBJ2-2, reads DVKVTQSSRYLVKRTGEKVFLECVQDMDHENMFWYRQDPGLGLRLIYFSYDVKMKEKGDIPEGYSVSREKKERFSLILESASTNQTSMYLCASSKGDRTRGGELFFGEGSRLTVL.

In DNA form, the CDR3 reads TGTGCCAGCAGCTTGCCCGGGATAACCTACGAGCAGTACTTC. Its protein is CASSLPGITYEQYF. The chain carries TRBV5-4 and TRBJ2-7, with D tentatively TRBD2 (5 bases). The CDR3 runs 14 residues. Trimming took off 1 base at V and 2 bases at J, with 10 bases between the two ends. CDR1 and CDR2 (germline): SGHNT, YYREEE (reference sequence).

The chain joins TRBV5-6 to TRBJ1-5; D unclear. The CDR3 is 12 amino acids. Germline CDR1 SGHDT, CDR2 YYEEEE. Between the trimmed V and J ends, which lost 0 bases and 6 bases, there was a span of 4 bases. The CDR3 nucleotides read TGTGCCAGCAGCTTGGCCCGTCAGCCCCAGCATTTT. Its protein product is CASSLARQPQHF.

CDR3 amino acids: CASSLTENTEAFF. In DNA form, the CDR3 reads TGTGCCAGCAGCTTAACAGAGAACACTGAAGCTTTCTTT. The chain joins TRBV7-9 to TRBJ1-1; D is unclear. This CDR3 region has 13 residues. V was cut by 2 bases and J by 1 base, with 5 bases left in between. The germline V gene has CDR1 SEHNR and CDR2 FQNEAQ (reference sequence). The variable domain in full, completed from reference TRBV7-9 and TRBJ1-1, reads DTGVSQNPRHKITKRGQNVTFRCDPISEHNRLYWYRQTLGQGPEFLTYFQNEAQLEKSRLLSDRFSAERPKGSFSTLEIQRTEQGDSAMYLCASSLTENTEAFFGQGTRLTVV.

V gene TRBV10-3 combines with J gene TRBJ2-5; D gene uncertain. The CDR3 runs 13 residues. Germline V gene data show CDR1 as ENHRY and CDR2 as SYGVKD. V lost 3 bases and J lost 2, with 7 bases in between. CDR3 region: CAISDVAQETQYF. DNA of the CDR3: TGTGCCATCAGTGACGTAGCACAAGAGACCCAGTACTTC.

The rearrangement joins TRBV10-3 to TRBJ2-7; D may be TRBD1 (5 bases). The CDR3 spans 14 residues. Germline CDR1 is ENHRY and CDR2 is SYGVKD. V lost 10 bases, J lost 5 bases, and 21 bases lay in between. The DNA for the CDR3 is TGTGCCACGCGACTCAGGGTGCCTGAAAACGAGCAGTACTTC. Translation gives CATRLRVPENEQYF.

The chain joins TRBV7-2 to TRBJ1-2; 11 bases are a match to TRBD1. V was clipped by 3 bases and J by 4 bases; unmatched bases: 7. The CDR3 loop spans 16 amino acids. Per the germline V gene, CDR1 is SGHTA and CDR2 is FQGNSA. The CDR3 protein is CASSFAGTGGGYGYTF. CDR3 bases: TGTGCCAGCAGCTTTGCCGGGACAGGGGGGGGCTATGGCTACACCTTC.

The V gene is TRBV19, the J gene TRBJ1-5; D may be TRBD1 (5 bases). The CDR3 loop spans 17 amino acids. In germline, CDR1 is LNHDA, CDR2 SQIVND (reference sequence). Trimming took off 1 base at V and 4 bases at J, with 17 bases between the two ends. The CDR3 coding sequence is TGTGCCAGTAGTATAGGATGGGGAGGGGCGTTGAATCAGCCCCAGCATTTT. Its translation is CASSIGWGGALNQPQHF.

This chain joins TRBV6-1 and TRBJ2-3; no definite D call. The CDR3 covers 14 residues. Germline CDR1 is MNHNS and CDR2 is SASEGT. V lost 4 bases and J 1 base, leaving 9 bases between the germline ends. The CDR3 sequence is CASSVKERTDTQYF. CDR3 in DNA: TGTGCCAGCAGTGTTAAAGAGCGCACAGATACGCAGTATTTT.

This chain joins TRBV30 and TRBJ1-2; tentative D call: TRBD1 (5 bases). Germline V gene sequence: CDR1 GTSNPN, CDR2 SVGIG (reference sequence). V shed 4 bases and J shed 5 bases, with 14 bases lying between them. The CDR3 sequence is 13 residues long. DNA of the CDR3: TGTGCCTGGATCATCGACAGAGGATATGGCTACACCTTC. This codes for CAWIIDRGYGYTF.

The gene calls are TRBV27 and TRBJ1-1; the D gene is possibly TRBD1 (6 bases). Trimming removed 7 bases from V and 5 bases from J, with 14 bases in between. This CDR3 spans 13 amino acids. Germline CDR1 MNHEY, CDR2 SMNVEV (reference sequence). DNA of the CDR3: TGTGCCAGCACTACAGGGTTAGGGACTGAAGCTTTCTTT. Encoded protein: CASTTGLGTEAFF.

The chain joins TRBV4-1 to TRBJ2-3, with D possibly matching TRBD1 (6 bases). The CDR3 totals 17 residues. CDR1 is MGHRA, CDR2 YSYEKL, per germline. V shed 1 base and J shed 1 base, with 15 bases lying between them. Here the CDR3 reads CASSQVDRRPRTDTQYF. The CDR3 DNA follows: TGCGCCAGCAGCCAAGTCGACAGGAGGCCACGCACAGATACGCAGTATTTT.

The gene calls are TRBV28 and TRBJ1-1; D uncertain. CDR1 MDHEN and CDR2 SYDVKM come from the germline V gene. The CDR3 is 12 residues long. The germline V and J ends were trimmed by 3 bases and 4 bases, with 6 bases remaining between them. Here the CDR3 reads CASSLLLTEAFF. As DNA, the CDR3 is TGTGCCAGCAGTTTGTTACTCACTGAAGCTTTCTTT.